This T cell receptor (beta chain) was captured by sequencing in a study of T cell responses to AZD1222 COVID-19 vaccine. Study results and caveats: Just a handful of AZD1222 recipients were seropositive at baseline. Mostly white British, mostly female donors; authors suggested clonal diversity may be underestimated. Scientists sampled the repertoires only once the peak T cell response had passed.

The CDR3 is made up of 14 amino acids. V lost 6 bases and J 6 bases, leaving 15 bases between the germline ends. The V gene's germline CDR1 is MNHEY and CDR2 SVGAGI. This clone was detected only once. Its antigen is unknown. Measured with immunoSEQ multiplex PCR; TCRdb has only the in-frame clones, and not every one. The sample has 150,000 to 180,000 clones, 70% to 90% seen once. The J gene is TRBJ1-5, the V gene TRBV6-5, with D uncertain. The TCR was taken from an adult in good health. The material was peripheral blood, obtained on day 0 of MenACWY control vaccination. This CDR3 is CASSVRLGFQPQHF. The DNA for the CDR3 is TGTGCCAGCAGCGTGAGGCTGGGCTTTCAGCCCCAGCATTTT.